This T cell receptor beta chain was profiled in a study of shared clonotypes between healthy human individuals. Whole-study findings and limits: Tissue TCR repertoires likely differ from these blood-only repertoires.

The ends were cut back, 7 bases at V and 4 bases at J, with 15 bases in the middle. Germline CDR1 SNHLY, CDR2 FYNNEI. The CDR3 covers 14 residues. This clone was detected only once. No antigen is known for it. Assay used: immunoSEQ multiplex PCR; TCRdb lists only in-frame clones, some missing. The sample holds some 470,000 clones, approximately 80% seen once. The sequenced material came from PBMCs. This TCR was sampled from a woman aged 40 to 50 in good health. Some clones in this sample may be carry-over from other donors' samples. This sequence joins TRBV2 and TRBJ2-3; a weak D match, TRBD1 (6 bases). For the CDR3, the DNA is TGTGCCAGCACGCTGGGGACACGAGCAGATACGCAGTATTTT. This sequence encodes CASTLGTRADTQYF. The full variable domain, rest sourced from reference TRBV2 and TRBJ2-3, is EPEVTQTPSHQVTQMGQEVILRCVPISNHLYFYWYRQILGQKVEFLVSFYNNEISEKSEIFDDQFSVERPDGSNFTLKIRSTKLEDSAMYFCASTLGTRADTQYFGPGTRLTVL.